Included here is one T cell receptor beta chain sequence, with context. As yet, its antigen is unknown. This record belongs to a study of cytomegalovirus exposure and HLA in healthy donors. Study results and limitations: The dataset shows that most TCR sequences were rare, while some public TCRs occurred in many donors.

Germline V gives CDR1 SGHTA, CDR2 FQGTGA. The CDR3 is 13 amino acids. V lost 6 bases and J lost 6, with 11 bases in between. Measured with immunoSEQ multiplex PCR; TCRdb has only the in-frame clones, and not every one. This table has some 170,000 clones, approximately 86% appearing once. Source material: PBMCs. The V and J genes are TRBV7-3 and TRBJ2-2; D gene ambiguous. The receptor was isolated from a man aged 18 to 29 in good health and CMV-seropositive. The CDR3 DNA reads TGTGCCAGCAGTCAGACTTTGGCCGGGGAGCTGTTTTTT. It encodes CASSQTLAGELFF.